These 24 T cell receptor beta chains share one sample of origin, sequenced in a study of CD8 T cells in ankylosing spondylitis. One entry per CDR3 protein, called by TCRdb with MiXCR from the 5' RACE reads. The repertoire holds 300,000 to 400,000 distinct CDR3 sequences, with roughly 14% as singletons. The sequencing sample was made of blood, either unsorted or a sorted T cell fraction (not recorded which). These receptors came from a male donor with ankylosing spondylitis or in good health (not recorded which).

This clonotype has a handful of counts. The chain has TRBV6-1 and TRBJ2-3; D may be TRBD1 or TRBD2 (6 bases each). The CDR3 is made up of 14 amino acids. V was cut by 8 bases and J by 6 bases, with 18 bases left in between. Germline V CDR1 and CDR2: MNHNS, SASEGT. DNA for the CDR3: TGTGCCAGCGAAGAGGGGGGTTTTCGGGATACGCAGTATTTT. Protein sequence: CASEEGGFRDTQYF.

Only a few counts were recorded for this clonotype. The gene calls are TRBV10-3 and TRBJ1-2; D is unclear. Trimming removed 5 bases from V and 0 bases from J, with 4 bases in between. This CDR3 is 12 amino acids long. Per the germline V gene, CDR1 is ENHRY and CDR2 is SYGVKD. The CDR3 DNA reads as TGTGCCATCAGTCAAGCTAACTATGGCTACACCTTC. Translating it yields CAISQANYGYTF.

This chain joins TRBV12-3 or TRBV12-4 and TRBJ2-3; no definite D call. The CDR3 length is 13 residues. Between the trimmed V and J ends, which lost 7 bases and 3 bases, there was a span of 11 bases. The CDR3 coding sequence is TGTGCCAGCAACCAGCGTCATACAGATACGCAGTATTTT. Translation: CASNQRHTDTQYF.

The gene calls are TRBV2 and TRBJ1-5; no clear D. The CDR3 is made up of 13 amino acids. Trimming took off 4 bases at V and 5 bases at J, with 9 bases between the two ends. The V gene's germline CDR1 is SNHLY and CDR2 FYNNEI. Written as DNA, the CDR3 is TGTGCCAGCAGTGGCCAGGAGGATCAGCCCCAGCATTTT. This translates into CASSGQEDQPQHF.

This clonotype appeared a few times. This chain connects TRBV12-3 or TRBV12-4 to TRBJ2-5, with TRBD2 matching over 9 bases. The CDR3 length is 13 residues. The CDR3 DNA sequence: TGTGCTGTCGGGACTAGCTATGGGGAGACCCAGTACTTC. This gives the protein CAVGTSYGETQYF.

The V call is TRBV20-1, the J call TRBJ1-4; TRBD1 might be the D (6 bases). The CDR3 is 14 residues long. V lost 0 bases and J 1 base, leaving 6 bases between the germline ends. Germline assignment: CDR1 DFQATT and CDR2 SNEGSKA (reference sequence). CDR3 amino acids: CSARDRGTNEKLFF. In DNA form, the CDR3 reads TGCAGTGCTAGAGACAGGGGAACTAATGAAAAACTGTTTTTT.

This chain connects TRBV5-6 to TRBJ2-3; tentatively, D is TRBD1 (6 bases). V was cut by 4 bases and J by 5 bases, with 17 bases left in between. There are 15 residues in the CDR3. CDR1 and CDR2 (germline): SGHDT, YYEEEE. The CDR3 region is CASSPDVWGRDTQYF. CDR3 bases: TGTGCCAGCAGCCCCGATGTGTGGGGGCGAGATACGCAGTATTTT.

This clonotype was counted at least ten times. Written as DNA, the CDR3 is TGCAGCGTAGAACGGGACAGGGATTACGAGCAGTACTTC. Protein sequence: CSVERDRDYEQYF. V and J are TRBV29-1 and TRBJ2-7; 9 bases match TRBD1. The CDR3 length is 13 residues. V trimming: 6 bases; J trimming: 4 bases; junction bases outside the gene matches: 7. CDR1 SQVTM and CDR2 ANQGSEA come from the germline V gene.

The chain links TRBV4-1 to TRBJ2-7, with no clear D. CDR3 length: 16 amino acids. Germline values: CDR1 MGHRA, CDR2 YSYEKL. V was clipped by 4 bases and J by 0 bases, with 16 bases between them. The DNA of the CDR3 is TGCGCCAGCAGCCTGAGCCTCGGCGAAAGCTCCTACGAGCAGTACTTC. This translates into CASSLSLGESSYEQYF.

This clonotype was seen only a few times. This chain joins TRBV20-1 and TRBJ2-5; no firm D call. Trimming took 3 bases from V and 3 from J, leaving 20 bases between them. The CDR3 has 16 amino acids. The germline V gene encodes CDR1 DFQATT and CDR2 SNEGSKA (reference sequence). The CDR3 sequence: CSARMGSSRREETQYF. The CDR3 DNA reads TGCAGTGCTAGGATGGGCAGCTCGAGACGCGAAGAGACCCAGTACTTC.

The rearrangement joins TRBV6-5 to TRBJ2-1; TRBD2 matches at 9 bases. The CDR3 sequence is 16 residues long. Germline CDR1 is MNHEY and CDR2 is SVGAGI. The ends lost 4 bases at V and 5 bases at J; junction bases unmatched: 9. CDR3 sequence reads: CASSSLAGVRNNEQFF. Here the CDR3 DNA reads TGTGCCAGCAGTTCCTTAGCGGGAGTGAGAAACAATGAGCAGTTCTTC.

This clonotype was picked up a small number of times. The chain recombines TRBV29-1 with TRBJ1-2; a possible D gene is TRBD1 (5 bases). CDR3 length: 13 residues. V was shortened by 5 bases and J by 6 bases, with 16 bases between the two germline ends. From germline, CDR1 is SQVTM and CDR2 ANQGSEA. CDR3 region: CSVRTLGGDGYTF. As DNA, the CDR3 is TGCAGCGTTCGGACCCTCGGGGGGGATGGCTACACCTTC. Complete variable domain (other parts from reference TRBV29-1 and TRBJ1-2): SAVISQKPSRDICQRGTSLTIQCQVDSQVTMMFWYRQQPGQSLTLIATANQGSEATYESGFVIDKFPISRPNLTFSTLTVSNMSPEDSSIYLCSVRTLGGDGYTFGSGTRLTVV.

The chain recombines TRBV5-1 with TRBJ1-1, with a possible D match to TRBD1 (5 bases). CDR1 and CDR2 from the germline V gene are SGHRS and YFSETQ. The CDR3 runs 17 residues. V was clipped by 1 base and J by 1 base, with 17 bases between them. The CDR3 sequence is CASSLTPLNGGNTEAFF. CDR3 nucleotide sequence: TGCGCCAGCAGCTTGACGCCCTTAAATGGGGGGAACACTGAAGCTTTCTTT.

The chain is built from TRBV6-1 and TRBJ2-1; 7 bases match TRBD2. This CDR3 has 14 amino acids. Germline V gene lookup returns CDR1 MNHNS and CDR2 SASEGT. The ends lost 8 bases at V and 1 base at J; junction bases unmatched: 5. The chain's CDR3 is CASYSSGSYNEQFF. The CDR3 DNA reads TGTGCCAGCTATTCTAGCGGATCCTACAATGAGCAGTTCTTC.

This clonotype was seen a few times. This rearrangement joins TRBV6-5 to TRBJ1-2; tentative D call: TRBD1 (6 bases). This CDR3 has 13 residues. Trimming took 8 bases from V and 5 from J, leaving 15 bases between them. Germline V gene data show CDR1 as MNHEY and CDR2 as SVGAGI. The CDR3: CASVWGAGYGYTF. In DNA form, the CDR3 reads TGTGCCAGCGTTTGGGGGGCGGGGTATGGCTACACCTTC.

This chain joins TRBV5-1 and TRBJ2-1; 11 bases agree with TRBD2. This CDR3 spans 14 amino acids. Germline lookup yields CDR1 SGHRS and CDR2 YFSETQ. V shed 0 bases, J shed 9 bases, and the junction held 2 bases outside the gene matches. DNA for the CDR3: TGCGCCAGCAGCTTGGATCTAGCGGGGGGTGAGCAGTTCTTC. This encodes CASSLDLAGGEQFF.

This clonotype was observed many times. Germline is not matched at one junction end, which may reflect a read error. This chain links TRBV5-1 with TRBJ2-5; D not certain. The CDR3 consists of 13 residues. Germline V gene sequence: CDR1 SGHRS, CDR2 YFSETQ. The DNA for the CDR3 is TGTGCCAGCAGCTTAGCACCACAAGAGACCCAGTACTTC. This translates into CASSLAPQETQYF.

This clonotype has a handful of counts. The genes are TRBV7-9 and TRBJ2-3; TRBD2 might be the D (6 bases). The V end lost 2 bases, the J end lost 6 bases, and 15 bases lay between the germline ends. The CDR3 length is 15 residues. Germline V lookup: CDR1 SEHNR, CDR2 FQNEAQ (reference sequence). The CDR3 protein is CASSLTGELVDTQYF. The CDR3 DNA reads TGTGCCAGCAGCTTAACGGGAGAGTTGGTGGATACGCAGTATTTT.

J is TRBJ2-7 and V is TRBV7-2; 8 bases agree with TRBD1. Trimming at V came to 2 bases and at J to 3 bases, leaving 6 bases not matched to a gene. This CDR3 spans 15 amino acids. Germline CDR1 is SGHTA and CDR2 is FQGNSA. The CDR3 loop is CASSLSPTGGYEQYF. CDR3 nucleotide sequence: TGTGCCAGCAGCTTATCTCCTACAGGGGGCTACGAGCAGTACTTC.

The rearrangement joins TRBV5-6 to TRBJ2-2; a possible D gene is TRBD2 (6 bases). The germline V gene has CDR1 SGHDT and CDR2 YYEEEE. The V end was cut by 4 bases, the J end by 7 bases, with 17 bases between. This CDR3 is built from 15 residues. The CDR3 reads CASSPMVGRGGELFF. CDR3 DNA: TGTGCCAGCAGCCCTATGGTAGGGCGGGGCGGGGAGCTGTTTTTT.

This chain links TRBV27 with TRBJ2-2; TRBD1 is a possible D gene (5 bases). Trimming removed 0 bases from V and 2 bases from J, with 10 bases in between. From germline, CDR1 is MNHEY and CDR2 SMNVEV (reference sequence). The CDR3 runs to 16 residues. The CDR3, as DNA: TGTGCCAGCAGTTTATCTTCTACAGGAAACACCGGGGAGCTGTTTTTT. Translating gives CASSLSSTGNTGELFF.

This chain uses TRBV6-1 with TRBJ2-3; D is perhaps TRBD1 (6 bases). Trimming cost V 5 bases and J 0 bases, with 15 bases left between them. CDR1 MNHNS and CDR2 SASEGT come from the germline V gene. The CDR3 has 16 residues. CDR3 bases: TGTGCCAGCAGTCCCAGGGGTGGGGCTAGCACAGATACGCAGTATTTT. It encodes CASSPRGGASTDTQYF.

This clonotype was recorded a few times. The CDR3 sequence is CSAPFRAGTAFTDTQYF. CDR3 sequence (DNA): TGCAGTGCTCCATTCAGGGCCGGGACAGCCTTCACAGATACGCAGTATTTT. The chain carries TRBV20-1 and TRBJ2-3; 7 nucleotides match TRBD1. Trimming cost V 5 bases and J 2 bases; bases outside gene matches: 16. The V gene's germline CDR1 is DFQATT and CDR2 SNEGSKA (reference sequence). This CDR3 is 17 amino acids long.

The chain is built from TRBV6-1 and TRBJ2-7, with TRBD2 as a possible D gene (6 bases). Deletions cut 6 bases from V and 5 bases from J, with 11 bases between. The germline V gene encodes CDR1 MNHNS and CDR2 SASEGT. The CDR3 length is 12 residues. Here the CDR3 reads CASRPGDDEQYF. CDR3 DNA sequence: TGTGCCAGCAGACCGGGGGACGACGAGCAGTACTTC.